Listed here are 23 T cell receptor beta chains from one sample, sequenced in a study of blood T cell repertoires in COVID-19. Data came from immunoSEQ multiplex PCR; TCRdb stores just in-frame clones and leaves some out. Counted here are under 130,000 clones, 85% to 90% occurring once; the ten biggest clones make up under 4.5%. Sequencing input: peripheral blood. These receptors were collected from a man aged 45-65 years with acute or convalescent COVID-19.

The rearrangement uses TRBV5-1 and TRBJ1-4; 8 positions match TRBD1. There are 16 residues in the CDR3. Germline trimming cut 1 base from V and 8 bases from J; bases unmatched to any gene: 10. CDR1 SGHRS and CDR2 YFSETQ come from the germline V gene. The CDR3 nucleotides read TGCGCCAGCAGCTTGCCGCACCCAGGGGGCTGGGAAAAACTGTTTTTT. Its protein is CASSLPHPGGWEKLFF.

The chain carries TRBV19 and TRBJ1-1; the D is unclear. V lost 3 bases and J 2 bases, leaving 7 bases between the germline ends. The CDR3 is 13 amino acids. Germline V gene lookup returns CDR1 LNHDA and CDR2 SQIVND (reference sequence). CDR3 in amino acids: CASSIFSNTEAFF. DNA of the CDR3: TGTGCCAGTAGTATCTTCAGTAACACTGAAGCTTTCTTT.

This clone was detected only a few times. This chain joins TRBV27 and TRBJ1-3; D is unresolved. The CDR3 sequence is 15 residues long. The V gene's germline CDR1 is MNHEY and CDR2 SMNVEV (reference sequence). Trimming removed 5 bases at V and 2 bases at J, with 13 bases between. CDR3 loop: CASSPYYGTGNTIYF. The CDR3, as DNA: TGTGCCAGCAGTCCATATTACGGGACTGGAAACACCATATATTTT.

The rearrangement uses TRBV30 and TRBJ2-3; 11 bases match TRBD2. This CDR3 contains 16 residues. V lost 8 bases to trimming and J lost 2 bases; unmatched junction nucleotides: 12. Germline V CDR1 and CDR2: GTSNPN, SVGIG (reference sequence). The CDR3 reads CATQRGTSGPTDTQYF. The CDR3 bases are TGTGCCACCCAAAGGGGGACTAGCGGCCCCACAGATACGCAGTATTTT.

This clone came up once. The chain is built from TRBV6-5 and TRBJ2-1, with 8 bases matching TRBD1. CDR3 length: 16 amino acids. With 0 bases clipped from V and 1 base from J, the junction kept 2 bases outside the gene matches. Germline-derived CDR1 and CDR2 are MNHEY and SVGAGI. Here the CDR3 DNA reads TGTGCCAGCAGTTACTCGACAGGGGCTTCCTACAATGAGCAGTTCTTC. Protein product: CASSYSTGASYNEQFF.

The chain has TRBV3-1 (or the pseudogene TRBV3-2) and TRBJ2-7; 10 nucleotides match TRBD2. The CDR3 has 14 residues. Germline CDR1 reads LGHDT; CDR2 reads YNNKEL (reference sequence). V was clipped by 2 bases and J by 9 bases; unmatched bases: 7. CDR3 region: CASSQPGIAGGQYF. The CDR3 bases are TGTGCCAGCAGCCAACCTGGGATAGCGGGAGGGCAGTACTTC.

The gene calls are TRBV11-1 and TRBJ2-1; tentative D call: TRBD2 (5 bases). Germline V gene data show CDR1 as SGHAT and CDR2 as FQDESV (reference sequence). CDR3 length: 15 amino acids. Between the trimmed V and J ends, which lost 3 bases and 0 bases, there was a span of 9 bases. The CDR3 region is CASSLRGSSYNEQFF. CDR3 DNA: TGTGCCAGCAGCTTGAGAGGGAGCTCCTACAATGAGCAGTTCTTC.

V is TRBV7-2 and J is TRBJ1-2, with 7 bases fitting TRBD1. This CDR3 contains 14 residues. Trimming cost V 7 bases and J 8 bases; bases outside gene matches: 13. The germline CDR1 and CDR2 sequences are SGHTA and FQGNSA. CDR3 protein: CASIRDRVLGGYTF. The CDR3 DNA reads TGTGCCAGCATCCGTGACAGGGTGCTCGGCGGCTACACCTTC.

The rearrangement uses TRBV14 and TRBJ2-1, with a possible D match to TRBD1 (6 bases). CDR3 size: 15 residues. Germline CDR1 and CDR2: SGHDN and FVKESK. V was cut by 1 base and J by 0 bases, with 7 bases left in between. CDR3 in DNA: TGTGCCAGCAGCCAAGTCAGGGGCTCCTACAATGAGCAGTTCTTC. Translating it yields CASSQVRGSYNEQFF.

A remark on this clone: It may be a read error: a sequence one base away is much more abundant. This sequence joins TRBV2 and TRBJ1-5; TRBD1 is a possible D gene (5 bases). The CDR3 covers 16 residues. CDR1 and CDR2 (germline): SNHLY, FYNNEI. The CDR3 nucleotides are TGTACCAGCAGTAAGCGACAGACCCGAACGGGTCAGCCCCAGCATTTT. As protein: CTSSKRQTRTGQPQHF.

This chain joins TRBV30 and TRBJ1-4; D is perhaps TRBD1 (5 bases). V was cut by 7 bases and J by 2 bases, with 20 bases left in between. The germline V gene encodes CDR1 GTSNPN and CDR2 SVGIG (reference sequence). The CDR3 is 16 amino acids. CDR3 coding DNA: TGTGCCTACCCCCCGGCCGGGGGATGGACTAATGAAAAACTGTTTTTT. Residues: CAYPPAGGWTNEKLFF.

This clone was recorded a few times. The junction and the germline gene differ at one end; a read error may be behind it. The rearrangement links TRBV6-4 to TRBJ2-7; D may be TRBD1 (6 bases). The germline gives CDR1 MRHNA, CDR2 SNTAGT. The CDR3 loop spans 12 amino acids. Written as DNA, the CDR3 is TGTGCCAGCAGTGATAAGGACAGACTTAGATCCTTC. Encoded protein: CASSDKDRLRSF.

The DNA for the CDR3 is TGTGCCAGCAGTTATCCCGATTCACCCCTCCACTTT. This sequence encodes CASSYPDSPLHF. The chain carries TRBV6-2 or TRBV6-3 and TRBJ1-6; D not certain. Trimming cost V 3 bases and J 8 bases, with 5 bases left between them. The germline V gene encodes CDR1 MNHEY and CDR2 SVGEGT. The CDR3 covers 12 residues.

As to this clone: The same CDR3 also results from other DNA sequences found in this sample. This chain uses TRBV5-1 with TRBJ1-4; 10 nucleotides match TRBD1. The CDR3 contains 14 residues. V trimming: 4 bases; J trimming: 5 bases; junction bases outside the gene matches: 2. Germline CDR1 is SGHRS and CDR2 is YFSETQ. CDR3 loop: CASSPGQGNEKLFF. The CDR3, as DNA: TGCGCCAGCAGCCCGGGACAGGGGAATGAAAAACTGTTTTTT.

The chain carries TRBV5-6 and TRBJ2-3; 9 bases match TRBD2. CDR3 length: 15 amino acids. The V gene's germline CDR1 is SGHDT and CDR2 YYEEEE. Trimming at V came to 4 bases and at J to 8 bases, leaving 11 bases not matched to a gene. This chain's CDR3 is CASSAMAGGPSTQYF. The CDR3 bases are TGTGCCAGCAGCGCCATGGCGGGGGGGCCGAGTACGCAGTATTTT.

The chain combines TRBV6-5 with TRBJ1-6; TRBD1 might be the D (6 bases). The CDR3 totals 13 residues. Between the trimmed V and J ends, which lost 6 bases and 7 bases, there was a span of 10 bases. Germline V CDR1 and CDR2: MNHEY, SVGAGI. The CDR3 coding sequence is TGTGCCAGCAGACAGGGATGGAATTCACCCCTCCACTTT. It codes for CASRQGWNSPLHF.

This clone turned up a few times. The chain's CDR3 is CASSLNDGPYEQYF. The CDR3 bases are TGTGCCAGCAGCTTAAATGATGGCCCCTACGAGCAGTACTTC. The V and J genes are TRBV7-3 and TRBJ2-7; D is undetermined. CDR1 and CDR2 from the germline V gene are SGHTA and FQGTGA. The length of the CDR3 is 14 residues. V was shortened by 1 base and J by 2 bases, with 9 bases between the two germline ends.

The chain employs TRBV9 and TRBJ1-2; D perhaps matches TRBD1 (6 bases). This CDR3 has 14 residues. Germline CDR1 SGDLS, CDR2 YYNGEE. V shed 4 bases and J shed 4 bases, with 14 bases lying between them. In nucleotides, the CDR3 is TGTGCCAGCAGCTCAGGGGCTACGGGCTATGGCTACACCTTC. This sequence encodes CASSSGATGYGYTF.

The rearrangement uses TRBV4-1 and TRBJ1-5, with D possibly matching TRBD1 (5 bases). The CDR3 length is 16 residues. V dropped 1 base and J dropped 1 base, with 11 bases sitting between them. The V gene's germline CDR1 is MGHRA and CDR2 YSYEKL. This CDR3 is CASSQAPPGSNQPQHF. The CDR3 DNA sequence: TGCGCCAGCAGCCAAGCCCCCCCAGGGAGCAATCAGCCCCAGCATTTT.

The CDR3 loop is CASTTGGDQSPLHF. The CDR3 nucleotides read TGTGCCAGCACCACGGGGGGGGACCAGTCACCCCTCCACTTT. The J gene is TRBJ1-6, the V gene TRBV28; D possibly corresponds to TRBD1 (5 bases). V was clipped by 7 bases and J by 10 bases, with 17 bases between them. Germline CDR1 MDHEN, CDR2 SYDVKM. CDR3 size: 14 residues.

This clone was seen only a few times. The chain has TRBV7-2 and TRBJ2-7, with a tentative D call TRBD2 (5 bases). Germline V gene sequence: CDR1 SGHTA, CDR2 FQGNSA. The V and J ends lost 4 bases and 6 bases respectively, with 16 bases between them. The CDR3 runs to 14 residues. CDR3 protein: CASSSPVRGIEQYF. CDR3 in DNA: TGTGCCAGCAGCTCCCCCGTTCGAGGGATCGAGCAGTACTTC.

This clone was seen a single time. This chain connects TRBV5-6 to TRBJ2-2; weak D call: TRBD2 (7 bases). In germline, CDR1 is SGHDT, CDR2 YYEEEE. CDR3 length: 14 amino acids. The V gene lost 6 bases and the J gene lost 6 bases, with 15 bases spanning the gap. The CDR3 nucleotides are TGTGCCAGCAACCGAGGGGGGGCTTCCGGGGAGCTGTTTTTT. Protein: CASNRGGASGELFF.

This sequence joins TRBV5-5 and TRBJ1-2; 8 bases line up with TRBD1. J was trimmed by 2 bases and V by 1 base; bases with no gene match: 1. This CDR3 has 14 residues. The germline V gene has CDR1 SGHKS and CDR2 YYEKEE (reference sequence). CDR3 amino acids: CASSLNRGNYGYTF. The DNA of the CDR3 is TGTGCCAGCAGCTTGAACAGGGGGAACTATGGCTACACCTTC.